These 21 T cell receptor beta chains share one sample of origin, sequenced in a study of cytomegalovirus exposure and HLA in healthy donors (dated by TCRdb to about 2017). Library preparation was by the immunoSEQ multiplex PCR assay. The multiplex PCR relied on a mix of 60 forward primers for TCR Vbeta segments and 13 reverse primers for TCR Jbeta segments. TCRdb mirrors the immuneACCESS table, restricted to in-frame sequences. Some clones are absent from its copies; in checked studies, under half trace to an unresolved V gene, and the reason for the others is unknown. A total of roughly 160,000 clones appear in this sample, more than 70% of them only once. Of the sample, over 1.2% is held by the ten largest clones. Sequencing used PBMCs. These receptors came from a girl under 18 in good health and CMV-seronegative.

This chain uses TRBV18 with TRBJ2-7, with 7 bases that match TRBD1. The length of the CDR3 is 14 residues. Germline loops: CDR1 KGHSH, CDR2 LQKENI. After removal of 0 bases from V and 7 bases from J, the junction contained 6 bases not matched to a gene. CDR3 amino acids: CASSPPAGGEEQYF. CDR3 in DNA: TGTGCCAGCTCACCACCTGCAGGGGGAGAGGAGCAGTACTTC.

This chain connects TRBV9 to TRBJ2-1; D remains ambiguous. This CDR3 has 15 amino acids. Germline V gene data show CDR1 as SGDLS and CDR2 as YYNGEE. Deletions cut 1 base from V and 5 bases from J, with 13 bases between. Here the CDR3 reads CASSVTQNRNNEQFF. CDR3 in DNA: TGTGCCAGCAGCGTAACACAAAACCGTAACAATGAGCAGTTCTTC.

The chain is built from TRBV5-6 and TRBJ1-5; weak D call: TRBD1 (5 bases). Germline V gives CDR1 SGHDT, CDR2 YYEEEE. The CDR3 totals 15 residues. Trimming took 2 bases from V and 0 from J, leaving 9 bases between them. The CDR3 bases are TGTGCCAGCAGCTTCGGGGGTCATAGCAATCAGCCCCAGCATTTT. This codes for CASSFGGHSNQPQHF.

This chain joins TRBV6-5 and TRBJ2-7; D unresolved. Germline CDR1 is MNHEY and CDR2 is SVGAGI. The CDR3 is made up of 14 amino acids. Trimming stripped 5 bases from V and 2 bases from J, with 13 bases between. The CDR3, as DNA: TGTGCCAGCAGTCCCGACATCATGACCTACGAGCAGTACTTC. This encodes CASSPDIMTYEQYF.

This rearrangement joins TRBV14 to TRBJ1-1; D may be TRBD1 (5 bases). Germline values: CDR1 SGHDN, CDR2 FVKESK. The CDR3 spans 16 residues. V was clipped by 1 base and J by 3 bases, with 15 bases between them. The CDR3, as DNA: TGTGCCAGCAGCCAAGCTCAGGGTCCCGTAGACACTGAAGCTTTCTTT. This encodes CASSQAQGPVDTEAFF.

The rearrangement links TRBV5-1 to TRBJ1-2; 7 nucleotides line up with TRBD1. The germline CDR1 and CDR2 sequences are SGHRS and YFSETQ. The CDR3 is made up of 14 amino acids. Trimming removed 4 bases from V and 5 bases from J; junction bases left unmatched: 8. The CDR3 DNA reads TGCGCCAGCAGCCCAGGGACAGAAGGTTATGGCTACACCTTC. It is translated as CASSPGTEGYGYTF.

The rearrangement joins TRBV5-4 to TRBJ1-2; 7 nucleotides line up with TRBD1. The CDR3 covers 16 residues. The germline gives CDR1 SGHNT, CDR2 YYREEE (reference sequence). The V segment lost 1 base and the J segment 4 bases; nucleotides outside the gene matches: 10. The CDR3 DNA reads TGTGCCAGCAGCTTGATGGAGACAGGGTTGTTCTATGGCTACACCTTC. This codes for CASSLMETGLFYGYTF.

This clone has a handful of counts. This chain joins TRBV5-1 and TRBJ2-3; possibly TRBD2 for D (5 bases). Trimming took 4 bases from V and 4 from J, leaving 7 bases between them. The germline CDR1 and CDR2 sequences are SGHRS and YFSETQ. The CDR3 sequence is 12 residues long. CDR3 coding DNA: TGCGCCAGCAGCCACGGGGCAGATACGCAGTATTTT. Encoded protein: CASSHGADTQYF.

This clone was seen a handful of times. This chain connects TRBV30 to TRBJ2-7; 8 bases agree with TRBD1. Losses at the gene ends were 4 bases for V and 7 bases for J; bases not matched to a gene: 12. This CDR3 contains 14 residues. Germline CDR1 and CDR2: GTSNPN and SVGIG (reference sequence). CDR3: CAWNPGRGLGEQYF. In DNA form, the CDR3 reads TGTGCCTGGAACCCTGGCAGGGGGCTAGGGGAGCAGTACTTC.

The J gene is TRBJ1-4, the V gene TRBV7-9; 8 bases are a match to TRBD1. The germline gives CDR1 SEHNR, CDR2 FQNEAQ (reference sequence). After removal of 4 bases from V and 0 bases from J, the junction contained 10 bases not matched to a gene. The CDR3 runs 18 residues. The CDR3 DNA follows: TGTGCCAGCAGCTCCCCGACAGGGGCGCTTGCAACTAATGAAAAACTGTTTTTT. This gives the protein CASSSPTGALATNEKLFF.

The V call is TRBV30, the J call TRBJ2-5; a weak D match, TRBD2 (5 bases). Germline loops: CDR1 GTSNPN, CDR2 SVGIG (reference sequence). This CDR3 has 17 residues. The germline V and J ends were trimmed by 0 bases and 3 bases, with 20 bases remaining between them. CDR3 in DNA: TGTGCCTGGAGTGTACGGGGTGGGAAGTTCACCGAAGAGACCCAGTACTTC. It specifies CAWSVRGGKFTEETQYF. Complete variable domain (other parts from reference TRBV30 and TRBJ2-5): SQTIHQWPATLVQPVGSPLSLECTVEGTSNPNLYWYRQAAGRGLQLLFYSVGIGQISSEVPQNLSASRPQDRQFILSSKKLLLSDSGFYLCAWSVRGGKFTEETQYFGPGTRLLVL.

The sample holds a few counts of this clone. The genes are TRBV7-8 and TRBJ2-7, with TRBD2 identical over 12 bases. The CDR3 sequence is 15 residues long. Germline trimming cut 5 bases from V and 4 bases from J; bases unmatched to any gene: 6. The germline V gene encodes CDR1 SGHVS and CDR2 FQNEAQ. CDR3 loop: CASSLRLAGVYEQYF. DNA for the CDR3: TGTGCCAGCAGCCTGAGACTAGCGGGGGTGTACGAGCAGTACTTC.

This clone came up a few times. Here the CDR3 DNA reads TGTGCCAGCAGTGACAGGGAGGGTGATGGCTACACCTTC. As protein: CASSDREGDGYTF. The rearrangement joins TRBV6-4 to TRBJ1-2; no definite D call. The germline CDR1 and CDR2 sequences are MRHNA and SNTAGT. The CDR3 spans 13 residues. V lost 2 bases and J lost 6, with 10 bases in between.

The rearrangement uses TRBV6-4 and TRBJ2-1; 10 nucleotides match TRBD2. Looked up from germline, CDR1 is MRHNA and CDR2 is SNTAGT. This CDR3 region has 15 residues. V shed 10 bases and J 6 bases; nucleotides not matched to a gene: 12. CDR3 loop: CATSYSGGDLNEQFF. The CDR3 DNA follows: TGTGCCACGTCCTACAGCGGGGGGGACCTCAATGAGCAGTTCTTC.

The chain is built from TRBV7-8 and TRBJ1-5; D unresolved. This CDR3 contains 15 residues. Trimming left V 5 bases short and J 4 bases short, with 15 bases between. Germline V CDR1 and CDR2: SGHVS, FQNEAQ. The DNA for the CDR3 is TGTGCCAGCAGCGGAGGACCGTCGGGAAATCAGCCCCAGCATTTT. Translated, it gives CASSGGPSGNQPQHF.

The rearrangement uses TRBV7-9 and TRBJ2-3; 11 positions agree with TRBD2. Trimming removed 0 bases from V and 2 bases from J; junction bases left unmatched: 4. CDR1 and CDR2 (germline): SEHNR, FQNEAQ (reference sequence). CDR3 length: 17 amino acids. The CDR3 nucleotides read TGTGCCAGCAGCTTAGCGGTAGCGGGGGGGCCCACAGATACGCAGTATTTT. Its translation: CASSLAVAGGPTDTQYF.

The chain uses TRBV5-4 and TRBJ2-1; 10 positions match TRBD1. Germline V gene sequence: CDR1 SGHNT, CDR2 YYREEE (reference sequence). The CDR3 contains 15 residues. V lost 5 bases to trimming and J lost 9 bases; unmatched junction nucleotides: 11. CDR3 nucleotides: TGTGCCAGCAGGCAGGACCAGACAGGGGGCGGTGAGCAGTTCTTC. Protein product: CASRQDQTGGGEQFF.

The table lists this clone with a count of one. The chain joins TRBV5-6 to TRBJ1-2; 7 nucleotides agree with TRBD1. The CDR3 is made up of 14 amino acids. CDR1 and CDR2 (germline): SGHDT, YYEEEE. The V and J ends lost 3 bases and 1 base, in that order; junction bases with no gene match: 3. DNA for the CDR3: TGTGCCAGCAGCTGGACAGGAGATAACTATGGCTACACCTTC. Translated: CASSWTGDNYGYTF.

The chain uses TRBV28 and TRBJ2-7, with D possibly matching TRBD1 (5 bases). Trimming shortened V by 6 bases and J by 6 bases, and 12 bases separated the two germline ends. The CDR3 covers 12 residues. Germline loops: CDR1 MDHEN, CDR2 SYDVKM. The CDR3 region is CASSSGWTEQYF. As DNA, the CDR3 is TGTGCCAGCAGCTCAGGGTGGACCGAGCAGTACTTC. The full variable domain, rest sourced from reference TRBV28 and TRBJ2-7, is DVKVTQSSRYLVKRTGEKVFLECVQDMDHENMFWYRQDPGLGLRLIYFSYDVKMKEKGDIPEGYSVSREKKERFSLILESASTNQTSMYLCASSSGWTEQYFGPGTRLTVT.

The chain carries TRBV19 and TRBJ2-1; 9 positions agree with TRBD2. Trimming removed 5 bases from V and 9 bases from J; junction bases left unmatched: 5. CDR3 size: 13 residues. CDR1 is LNHDA and CDR2 is SQIVND in the germline V gene (reference sequence). In DNA form, the CDR3 reads TGTGCCAGTAGTCTAGCGGGGTACGGTGAGCAGTTCTTC. This codes for CASSLAGYGEQFF.

A few counts support this clone. The chain has TRBV6-8 and TRBJ1-6; D is ambiguous. Germline CDR1 and CDR2: MNHGY and SAAAGT. V shed 11 bases and J shed 9 bases, with 17 bases lying between them. The CDR3 spans 13 residues. The CDR3 DNA reads TGTGCCGGGTTCGACTCAAAACGTTCACCCCTCCACTTT. Its protein is CAGFDSKRSPLHF.